The 8 T cell receptor beta chains reported below all come from one sample, sequenced in a study of read filtering for tumor transcriptome and immune sequencing. Molecular barcoded adaptors covering alpha/delta and beta/gamma chains were used on approximately 400 ng RNA. A single record per CDR3 protein comes from TCRdb applying MiXCR to the reads. Of approximately 40,000 distinct CDR3 sequences listed, 13% to 15% are singletons. Sequencing was done on a sample of a population of CD138-negative cells sorted from bone marrow. These receptors were obtained from a donor over 35 with multiple myeloma.

This clonotype was found many times. The J gene is TRBJ2-5, the V gene TRBV5-1; the D gene is possibly TRBD2 (6 bases). The ends were cut back, 4 bases at V and 5 bases at J, with 12 bases in the middle. This CDR3 has 13 residues. Per the germline V gene, CDR1 is SGHRS and CDR2 is YFSETQ. CDR3 nucleotide sequence: TGCGCCAGCAGCGGTACGGGGGTGGAGACCCAGTACTTC. Residues: CASSGTGVETQYF.

This clonotype was counted only a few times. The CDR3 spells CASSLYGGLAGVSEQYF. In DNA form, the CDR3 reads TGTGCCAGCAGCTTGTACGGAGGGCTAGCGGGGGTCTCCGAGCAGTACTTC. This chain joins TRBV5-4 and TRBJ2-7; 10 bases fit TRBD2. The CDR3 runs to 17 residues. Germline V gene lookup returns CDR1 SGHNT and CDR2 YYREEE (reference sequence). V was clipped by 1 base and J by 6 bases; unmatched bases: 13.

This clonotype was counted ten times or more. The J gene is TRBJ1-1, the V gene TRBV7-3; possible D gene TRBD1, 5 bases. This CDR3 region has 13 residues. Looked up from germline, CDR1 is SGHTA and CDR2 is FQGTGA. The V and J ends lost 4 bases and 1 base respectively, with 7 bases between them. The CDR3 nucleotides read TGTGCCAGCAGCTACGACAGGAACACTGAAGCTTTCTTT. Protein: CASSYDRNTEAFF.

The J gene is TRBJ1-5, the V gene TRBV20-1, with D possibly being TRBD1 (6 bases). The V gene's germline CDR1 is DFQATT and CDR2 SNEGSKA (reference sequence). Trimming left V 0 bases short and J 1 base short, with 13 bases between. This CDR3 comprises 16 residues. The CDR3 bases are TGCAGTGCTAGAGATTTGGGGGCCGGAAGCAATCAGCCCCAGCATTTT. It specifies CSARDLGAGSNQPQHF.

This clonotype was counted a few times. One base away lies a much larger clone, so this may be a sequencing read error. The chain carries TRBV29-1 and TRBJ1-4, with D perhaps matching TRBD1 (5 bases). Trimming pared 0 bases from V and 11 bases from J, leaving 19 bases between. The CDR3 sequence is 15 residues long. Germline CDR1 SQVTM, CDR2 ANQGSEA. CDR3 in DNA: TGCAGCGTTGAAGACCGGACACGGAGAAAGGGGAAACTGTTTTTT. Protein product: CSVEDRTRRKGKLFF.

This chain links TRBV5-1 with TRBJ2-1; 11 positions agree with TRBD2. V gave up 2 bases and J gave up 7 bases; unmatched junction bases: 11. Germline V lookup: CDR1 SGHRS, CDR2 YFSETQ. The CDR3 loop spans 17 amino acids. CDR3 loop: CASSFLAGGPYSNEQFF. The DNA of the CDR3 is TGCGCCAGCAGCTTTTTAGCGGGGGGGCCTTATTCGAATGAGCAGTTCTTC.

A few counts support this clonotype. A much larger clone is a single base away; this may be a read error. The chain links TRBV29-1 to TRBJ2-5; D unresolved. Looked up from germline, CDR1 is SQVTM and CDR2 is ANQGSEA. V lost 6 bases and J lost 4, with 9 bases in between. The length of the CDR3 is 11 residues. The CDR3 coding sequence is TGCAGCGTACCTCCGGGAGAGACCCAGTACTTC. It yields the protein CSVPPGETQYF.

In this sample, this clonotype turned up many times. The J gene is TRBJ1-1, the V gene TRBV29-1; unclear D gene. Per the germline V gene, CDR1 is SQVTM and CDR2 is ANQGSEA. The CDR3 contains 13 residues. The ends were cut back, 4 bases at V and 2 bases at J, with 11 bases in the middle. DNA for the CDR3: TGCAGCGTTGGGGCGGGAGTCAACACTGAAGCTTTCTTT. Its translation: CSVGAGVNTEAFF.